This TCR beta chain was found in a study of cytomegalovirus exposure and HLA in healthy donors. Study-level findings and limits: Donor immune exposure was known only as CMV serostatus.

Concerning this clone itself: What it binds is unknown.

Primers: 60 Vbeta forward and 13 Jbeta reverse. Generated by immunoSEQ multiplex PCR, the TCRdb table keeps only in-frame clones and is missing some. The table records approximately 220,000 clones, 82% of them present only once. With V trimmed by 7 bases and J by 1 base, 4 bases remained unmatched. The CDR3 is 14 amino acids. Germline CDR1 is SNHLY and CDR2 is FYNNEI. J is TRBJ2-3 and V is TRBV2; the match to TRBD1 covers 8 bases. The sequenced sample consisted of PBMCs. This receptor was taken from a man aged 35 to 55 in good health and CMV-seropositive. The CDR3 loop is CASKPGQGTDTQYF. CDR3 nucleotide sequence: TGTGCCAGCAAGCCGGGACAGGGCACAGATACGCAGTATTTT.